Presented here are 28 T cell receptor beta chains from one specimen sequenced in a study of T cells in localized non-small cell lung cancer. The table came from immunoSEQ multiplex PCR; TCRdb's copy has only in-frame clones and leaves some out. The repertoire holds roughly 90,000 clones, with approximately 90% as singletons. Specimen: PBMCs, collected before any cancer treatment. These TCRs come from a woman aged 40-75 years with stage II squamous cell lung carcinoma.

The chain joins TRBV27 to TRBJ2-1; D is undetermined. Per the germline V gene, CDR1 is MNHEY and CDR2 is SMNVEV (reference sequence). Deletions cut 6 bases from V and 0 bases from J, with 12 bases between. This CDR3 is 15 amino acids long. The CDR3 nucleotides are TGTGCCAGCAGCCCGAGGTCTAGCTCCTACAATGAGCAGTTCTTC. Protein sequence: CASSPRSSSYNEQFF.

For the CDR3, the DNA is TGTGCCAGCAGTGAGCAGGGTGCTACACCCCTCCACTTT. It encodes CASSEQGATPLHF. The J gene is TRBJ1-6, the V gene TRBV25-1; tentative D call: TRBD1 (5 bases). Germline values: CDR1 MGHDK, CDR2 SYGVNS. CDR3 length equals 13 residues. The V end lost 3 bases, the J end lost 11 bases, and 11 bases lay between the germline ends.

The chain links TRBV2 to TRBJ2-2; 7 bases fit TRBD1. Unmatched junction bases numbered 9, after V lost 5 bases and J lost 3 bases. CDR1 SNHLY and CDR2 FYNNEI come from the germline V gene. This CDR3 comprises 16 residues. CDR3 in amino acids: CASSPRVGQYTGELFF. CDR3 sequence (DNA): TGTGCCAGCAGTCCGAGGGTGGGACAGTACACCGGGGAGCTGTTTTTT. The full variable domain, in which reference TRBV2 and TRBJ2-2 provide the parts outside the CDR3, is EPEVTQTPSHQVTQMGQEVILRCVPISNHLYFYWYRQILGQKVEFLVSFYNNEISEKSEIFDDQFSVERPDGSNFTLKIRSTKLEDSAMYFCASSPRVGQYTGELFFGEGSRLTVL.

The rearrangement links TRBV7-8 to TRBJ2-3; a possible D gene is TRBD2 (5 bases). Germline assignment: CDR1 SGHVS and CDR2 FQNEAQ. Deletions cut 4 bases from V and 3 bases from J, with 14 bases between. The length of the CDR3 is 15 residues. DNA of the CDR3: TGTGCCAGCAGCTCAGATACTAGGTCTACAGATACGCAGTATTTT. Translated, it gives CASSSDTRSTDTQYF.

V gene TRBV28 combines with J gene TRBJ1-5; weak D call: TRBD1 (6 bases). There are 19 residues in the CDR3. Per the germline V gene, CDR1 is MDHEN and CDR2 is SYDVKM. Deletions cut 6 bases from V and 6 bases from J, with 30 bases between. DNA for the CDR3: TGTGCCAGCAGAGATTGGCAAAAAACAGGGTTACTACGGAGTCAGCCCCAGCATTTT. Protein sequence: CASRDWQKTGLLRSQPQHF.

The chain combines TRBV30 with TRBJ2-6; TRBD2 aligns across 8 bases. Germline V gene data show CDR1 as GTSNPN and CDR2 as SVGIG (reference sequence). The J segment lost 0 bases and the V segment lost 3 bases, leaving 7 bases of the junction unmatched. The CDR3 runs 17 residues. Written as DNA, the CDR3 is TGTGCCTGGAGCGACGGGGGGGCTAGCTCTGGGGCCAACGTCCTGACTTTC. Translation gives CAWSDGGASSGANVLTF.

CDR3 amino acids: CASSPPGTDTQYF. In DNA, the CDR3 is TGTGCCAGCTCACCCCCCGGCACAGATACGCAGTATTTT. V is TRBV18 and J is TRBJ2-3, with unresolved D. Germline CDR1 and CDR2: KGHSH and LQKENI. Deletions cut 3 bases from V and 1 base from J, with 5 bases between. This CDR3 contains 13 residues.

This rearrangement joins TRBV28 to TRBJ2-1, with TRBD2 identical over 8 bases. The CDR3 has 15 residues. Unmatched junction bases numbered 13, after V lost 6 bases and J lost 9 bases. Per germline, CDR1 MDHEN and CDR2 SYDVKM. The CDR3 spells CASRPSGTRRLEQFF. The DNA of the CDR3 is TGTGCCAGCAGACCCTCGGGGACTAGACGGCTTGAGCAGTTCTTC.

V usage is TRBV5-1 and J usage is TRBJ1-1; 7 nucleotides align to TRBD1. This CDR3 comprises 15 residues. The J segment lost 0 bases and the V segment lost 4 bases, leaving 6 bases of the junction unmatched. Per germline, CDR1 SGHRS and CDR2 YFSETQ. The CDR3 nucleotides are TGCGCCAGCAGCCTGACAGGGAGATTGAACACTGAAGCTTTCTTT. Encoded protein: CASSLTGRLNTEAFF.

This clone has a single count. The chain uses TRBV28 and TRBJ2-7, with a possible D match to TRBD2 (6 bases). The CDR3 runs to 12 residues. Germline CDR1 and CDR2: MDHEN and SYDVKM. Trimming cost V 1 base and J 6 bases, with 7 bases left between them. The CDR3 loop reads CASSLLTSEQYF. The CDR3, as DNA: TGTGCCAGCAGTTTATTGACTAGCGAGCAGTACTTC. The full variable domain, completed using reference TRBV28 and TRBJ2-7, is DVKVTQSSRYLVKRTGEKVFLECVQDMDHENMFWYRQDPGLGLRLIYFSYDVKMKEKGDIPEGYSVSREKKERFSLILESASTNQTSMYLCASSLLTSEQYFGPGTRLTVT.

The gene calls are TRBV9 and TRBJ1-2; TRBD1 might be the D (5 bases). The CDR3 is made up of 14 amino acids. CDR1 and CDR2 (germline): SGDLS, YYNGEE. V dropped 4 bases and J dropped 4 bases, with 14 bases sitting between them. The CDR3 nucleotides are TGTGCCAGCAGCCTAGGGGAGAAGGGCTATGGCTACACCTTC. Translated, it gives CASSLGEKGYGYTF.

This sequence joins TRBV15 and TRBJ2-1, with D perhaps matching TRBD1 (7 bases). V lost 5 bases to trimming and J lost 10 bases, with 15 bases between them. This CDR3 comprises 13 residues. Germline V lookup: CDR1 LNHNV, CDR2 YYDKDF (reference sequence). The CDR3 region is CATSVRPGGEQFF. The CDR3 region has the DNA TGTGCCACCAGCGTGCGCCCAGGGGGGGAGCAGTTCTTC.

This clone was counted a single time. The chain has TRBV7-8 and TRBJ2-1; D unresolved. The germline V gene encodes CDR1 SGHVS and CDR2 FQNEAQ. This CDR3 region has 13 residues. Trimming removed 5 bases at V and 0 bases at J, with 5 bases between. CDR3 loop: CASSMSSYNEQFF. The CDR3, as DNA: TGTGCCAGCAGCATGAGCTCCTACAATGAGCAGTTCTTC.

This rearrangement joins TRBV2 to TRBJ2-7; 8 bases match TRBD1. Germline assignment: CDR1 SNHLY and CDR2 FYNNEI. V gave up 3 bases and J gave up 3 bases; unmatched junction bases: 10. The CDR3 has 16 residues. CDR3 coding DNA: TGTGCCAGCAGTGAGGGGACAGGTATTTTTTACTACGAGCAGTACTTC. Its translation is CASSEGTGIFYYEQYF.

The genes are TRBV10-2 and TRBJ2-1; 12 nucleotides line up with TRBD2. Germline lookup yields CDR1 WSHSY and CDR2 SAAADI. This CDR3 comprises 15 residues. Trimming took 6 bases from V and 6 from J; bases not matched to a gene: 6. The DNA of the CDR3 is TGCGCCAGCAGACCTCTAGCGGGGGGGTCCAATGAGCAGTTCTTC. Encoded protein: CASRPLAGGSNEQFF.

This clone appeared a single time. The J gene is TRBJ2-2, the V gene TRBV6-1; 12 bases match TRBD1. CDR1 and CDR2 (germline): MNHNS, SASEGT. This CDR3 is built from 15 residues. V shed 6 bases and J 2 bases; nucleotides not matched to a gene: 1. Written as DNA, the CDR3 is TGTGCCAGCAGGGGGACAGGGGGCAACACCGGGGAGCTGTTTTTT. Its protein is CASRGTGGNTGELFF.

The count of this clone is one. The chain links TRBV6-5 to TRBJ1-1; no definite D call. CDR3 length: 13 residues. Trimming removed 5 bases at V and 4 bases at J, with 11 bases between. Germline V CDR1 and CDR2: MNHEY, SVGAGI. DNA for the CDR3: TGTGCCAGCAGTCGTCGGGAATCCACTGAAGCTTTCTTT. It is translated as CASSRRESTEAFF.

The CDR3 spells CASSLVSSGWFYNEQFF. The CDR3 DNA sequence: TGTGCCAGCAGCTTAGTTTCGAGTGGGTGGTTCTACAATGAGCAGTTCTTC. The gene calls are TRBV7-2 and TRBJ2-1; D ambiguous. The CDR3 is 17 amino acids. V lost 1 base to trimming and J lost 3 bases, with 16 bases between them. CDR1 is SGHTA and CDR2 is FQGNSA in the germline V gene.

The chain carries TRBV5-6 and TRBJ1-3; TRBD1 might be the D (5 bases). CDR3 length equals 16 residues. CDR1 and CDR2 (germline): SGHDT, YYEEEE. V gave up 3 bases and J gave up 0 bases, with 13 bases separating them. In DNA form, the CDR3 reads TGTGCCAGCAGCTACGGGGCCGACAGCTCTGGAAACACCATATATTTT. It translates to CASSYGADSSGNTIYF.

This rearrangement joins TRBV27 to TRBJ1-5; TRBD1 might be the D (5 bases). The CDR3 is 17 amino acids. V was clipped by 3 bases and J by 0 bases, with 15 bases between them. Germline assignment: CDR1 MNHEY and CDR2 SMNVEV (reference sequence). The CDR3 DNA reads TGTGCCAGCAGTTTGAAACCGGGACTCTATAGCAATCAGCCCCAGCATTTT. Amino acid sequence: CASSLKPGLYSNQPQHF.

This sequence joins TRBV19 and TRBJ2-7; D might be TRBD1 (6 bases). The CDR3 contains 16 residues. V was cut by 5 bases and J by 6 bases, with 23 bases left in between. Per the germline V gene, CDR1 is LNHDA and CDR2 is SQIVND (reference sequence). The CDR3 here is CASSLKPQGPLGEQYF. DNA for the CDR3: TGTGCCAGTAGTCTAAAGCCCCAGGGGCCTCTAGGCGAGCAGTACTTC.

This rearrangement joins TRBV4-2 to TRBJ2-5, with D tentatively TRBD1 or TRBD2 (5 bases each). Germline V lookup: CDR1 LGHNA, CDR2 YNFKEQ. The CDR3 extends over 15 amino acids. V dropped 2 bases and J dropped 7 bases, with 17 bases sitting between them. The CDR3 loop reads CASSQQRDASRTQYF. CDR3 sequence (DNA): TGTGCCAGCAGCCAACAACGGGACGCATCGAGGACCCAGTACTTC.

CDR3 sequence reads: CASSQVQNPSSTDTQYF. In nucleotides, the CDR3 is TGTGCCAGCAGCCAAGTCCAGAATCCCTCTAGCACAGATACGCAGTATTTT. This chain uses TRBV4-2 with TRBJ2-3; no clear D. Germline CDR1 and CDR2: LGHNA and YNFKEQ. The CDR3 contains 17 residues. Trimming removed 1 base from V and 0 bases from J, with 14 bases in between.

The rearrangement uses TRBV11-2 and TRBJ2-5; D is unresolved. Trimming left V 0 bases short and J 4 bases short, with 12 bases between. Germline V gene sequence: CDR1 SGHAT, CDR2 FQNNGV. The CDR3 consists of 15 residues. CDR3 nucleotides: TGTGCCAGCAGCTTAGATGGTGCCCGCACAGAGACCCAGTACTTC. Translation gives CASSLDGARTETQYF.

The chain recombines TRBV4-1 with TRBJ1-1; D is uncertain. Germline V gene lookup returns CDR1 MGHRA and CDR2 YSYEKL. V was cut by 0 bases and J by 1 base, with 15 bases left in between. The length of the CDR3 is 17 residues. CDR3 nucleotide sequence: TGCGCCAGCAGCCAAGATCGGGTTGTGGGAAAGAACACTGAAGCTTTCTTT. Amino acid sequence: CASSQDRVVGKNTEAFF.

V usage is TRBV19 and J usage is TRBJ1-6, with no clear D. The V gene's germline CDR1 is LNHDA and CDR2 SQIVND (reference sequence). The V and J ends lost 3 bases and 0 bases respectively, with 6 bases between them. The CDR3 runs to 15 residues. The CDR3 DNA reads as TGTGCCAGTAGTATCGCCAGCTCCTATAATTCACCCCTCCACTTT. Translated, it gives CASSIASSYNSPLHF.

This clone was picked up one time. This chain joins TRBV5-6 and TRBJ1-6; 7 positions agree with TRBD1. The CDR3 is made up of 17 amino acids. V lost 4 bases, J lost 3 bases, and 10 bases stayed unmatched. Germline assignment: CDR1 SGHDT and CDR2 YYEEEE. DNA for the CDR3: TGTGCCAGCAGCACCCGACAGGGAGTAGGCTATAATTCACCCCTCCACTTT. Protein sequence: CASSTRQGVGYNSPLHF.

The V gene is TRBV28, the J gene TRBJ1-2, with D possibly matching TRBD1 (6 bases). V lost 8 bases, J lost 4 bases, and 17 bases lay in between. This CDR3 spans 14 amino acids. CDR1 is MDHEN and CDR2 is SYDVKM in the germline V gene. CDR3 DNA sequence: TGTGCCAGCCATAAAAGAACAGGGCGCTATGGCTACACCTTC. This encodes CASHKRTGRYGYTF.